Presented here are 27 T cell receptor beta chains from one specimen sequenced in a study of control samples from healthy donors and cancer patients. Clones were sequenced by immunoSEQ multiplex PCR, and TCRdb holds only the in-frame ones, with some missing. The sample includes more than 75,000 clones, about 80% of them seen just once. The source material was blood. The receptors here all came from a woman aged 30 to 39 in good health.

The rearrangement joins TRBV9 to TRBJ2-7; no definite D call. Germline CDR1 SGDLS, CDR2 YYNGEE. The V gene lost 0 bases and the J gene lost 0 bases, with 7 bases spanning the gap. The CDR3 loop spans 14 amino acids. The CDR3 DNA is TGTGCCAGCAGCGTAGGAGGAGACTCCTACGAGCAGTACTTC. It specifies CASSVGGDSYEQYF.

The chain is built from TRBV14 and TRBJ2-2; D may be TRBD2 (5 bases). This CDR3 is built from 16 residues. The ends were cut back, 4 bases at V and 1 base at J, with 13 bases in the middle. From germline, CDR1 is SGHDN and CDR2 FVKESK. The CDR3 loop reads CASSLVGGLNTGELFF. In nucleotides, the CDR3 is TGTGCCAGCAGCCTTGTTGGAGGTCTGAACACCGGGGAGCTGTTTTTT. The full variable domain, completed using reference TRBV14 and TRBJ2-2, is EAGVTQFPSHSVIEKGQTVTLRCDPISGHDNLYWYRRVMGKEIKFLLHFVKESKQDESGMPNNRFLAERTGGTYSTLKVQPAELEDSGVYFCASSLVGGLNTGELFFGEGSRLTVL.

The chain's CDR3 is CASSMDDGTEAFF. CDR3 coding DNA: TGTGCCAGTAGTATGGATGACGGAACTGAAGCTTTCTTT. The rearrangement joins TRBV19 to TRBJ1-1, with D hard to call. Between the trimmed V and J ends, which lost 3 bases and 5 bases, there was a span of 10 bases. The germline V gene has CDR1 LNHDA and CDR2 SQIVND (reference sequence). The CDR3 has 13 amino acids. The full variable domain, its missing parts supplied by reference TRBV19 and TRBJ1-1, is DGGITQSPKYLFRKEGQNVTLSCEQNLNHDAMYWYRQDPGQGLRLIYYSQIVNDFQKGDIAEGYSVSREKKESFPLTVTSAQKNPTAFYLCASSMDDGTEAFFGQGTRLTVV.

The chain employs TRBV14 and TRBJ2-3; no reliable D call. Trimming pared 1 base from V and 0 bases from J, leaving 8 bases between. Germline CDR1 reads SGHDN; CDR2 reads FVKESK. This CDR3 has 15 amino acids. CDR3 nucleotides: TGTGCCAGCAGCCAAGTTGGCTCTAGCACAGATACGCAGTATTTT. It specifies CASSQVGSSTDTQYF.

The chain couples TRBV29-1 to TRBJ2-1; a possible D gene is TRBD1 (6 bases). Germline CDR1 reads SQVTM; CDR2 reads ANQGSEA. The CDR3 covers 13 residues. Trimming stripped 2 bases from V and 8 bases from J, with 13 bases between. CDR3: CSVETGIVDEQFF. The DNA for the CDR3 is TGCAGCGTTGAAACAGGGATTGTAGATGAGCAGTTCTTC.

V gene TRBV19 combines with J gene TRBJ2-3; unclear D gene. The V and J ends lost 0 bases and 2 bases respectively, with 6 bases between them. This CDR3 has 14 residues. Germline V gene sequence: CDR1 LNHDA, CDR2 SQIVND (reference sequence). CDR3 DNA sequence: TGTGCCAGTAGTATAGATTCCGACACAGATACGCAGTATTTT. The encoded protein is CASSIDSDTDTQYF.

The chain carries TRBV5-1 and TRBJ1-1; 7 positions agree with TRBD1. Trimming cost V 4 bases and J 4 bases; bases outside gene matches: 4. The germline V gene encodes CDR1 SGHRS and CDR2 YFSETQ. The CDR3 covers 13 residues. Written as DNA, the CDR3 is TGCGCCAGCAGCCTGACAGGGAGCACTGAAGCTTTCTTT. Translation gives CASSLTGSTEAFF.

This chain joins TRBV19 and TRBJ1-6; 8 bases map to TRBD1. The CDR3 covers 16 residues. Trimming took 5 bases from V and 5 from J; bases not matched to a gene: 8. CDR1 and CDR2 from the germline V gene are LNHDA and SQIVND (reference sequence). CDR3 region: CASSQRQGRNNSPLHF. The CDR3 DNA sequence: TGTGCCAGTAGTCAAAGACAGGGGCGGAATAATTCACCCCTCCACTTT.

The CDR3 DNA is TGTGCCAGCAGCCAAGGGACAGGGGGGTCGAACACTGAAGCTTTCTTT. Its translation is CASSQGTGGSNTEAFF. This sequence joins TRBV4-2 and TRBJ1-1; 10 nucleotides match TRBD1. Germline V lookup: CDR1 LGHNA, CDR2 YNFKEQ. Germline trimming cut 1 base from V and 1 base from J; bases unmatched to any gene: 3. CDR3 length equals 16 residues.

This clone appeared once. The V and J genes are TRBV12-3 or TRBV12-4 and TRBJ1-1; D remains ambiguous. V was clipped by 3 bases and J by 8 bases, with 7 bases between them. The length of the CDR3 is 11 residues. CDR3 region: CASSFLAEAFF. For the CDR3, the DNA is TGTGCCAGCAGTTTTCTAGCCGAAGCTTTCTTT.

V gene TRBV6-6 combines with J gene TRBJ1-5; 12 bases are shared with TRBD1. J lost 6 bases, V lost 5 bases, and 5 bases had no gene match. The CDR3 loop spans 15 amino acids. The germline CDR1 and CDR2 sequences are MNHNY and SVGAGI (reference sequence). The CDR3 spells CASSVGTGGGQPQHF. CDR3 nucleotide sequence: TGTGCCAGCAGTGTTGGGACAGGGGGCGGTCAGCCCCAGCATTTT.

CDR3 region: CATSRARDTGRGNTIYF. The CDR3 DNA sequence: TGTGCCACCAGCAGAGCACGGGACACCGGTAGAGGAAACACCATATATTTT. This chain links TRBV15 with TRBJ1-3, with D maybe TRBD1 (6 bases). V dropped 1 base and J dropped 4 bases, with 17 bases sitting between them. The CDR3 runs to 17 residues. CDR1 is LNHNV and CDR2 is YYDKDF in the germline V gene (reference sequence).

This chain connects TRBV19 to TRBJ1-4; D remains unclear. The germline V gene encodes CDR1 LNHDA and CDR2 SQIVND (reference sequence). This CDR3 contains 16 residues. V was trimmed by 1 base and J by 5 bases, leaving 14 bases between them. CDR3 in DNA: TGTGCCAGTAGTATAGGGGGAACAGCTGTGAATGAAAAACTGTTTTTT. This translates into CASSIGGTAVNEKLFF.

CDR3 DNA sequence: TGTGCCTGGAGCCTAGAGGGACAGAACACTGAAGCTTTCTTT. Its protein product is CAWSLEGQNTEAFF. This chain connects TRBV30 to TRBJ1-1; tentative D call: TRBD1 (6 bases). Germline CDR1 is GTSNPN and CDR2 is SVGIG (reference sequence). Trimming took 3 bases from V and 1 from J, leaving 12 bases between them. The CDR3 is 14 residues long.

V usage is TRBV27 and J usage is TRBJ1-4; the D is unclear. This CDR3 is built from 15 residues. V was pared by 3 bases and J by 6 bases, with 14 bases between. Germline CDR1 MNHEY, CDR2 SMNVEV (reference sequence). The CDR3 DNA reads as TGTGCCAGCAGTTTCCCCCCGGTCGGGGATGAAAAACTGTTTTTT. Its protein is CASSFPPVGDEKLFF.

The chain joins TRBV5-4 to TRBJ1-6; D ambiguous. The CDR3 contains 16 residues. Germline V CDR1 and CDR2: SGHNT, YYREEE (reference sequence). The V end was cut by 4 bases, the J end by 7 bases, with 18 bases between. The CDR3 is CASSQDGSSRNSPLHF. DNA of the CDR3: TGTGCCAGCAGCCAGGACGGTTCCTCCCGGAATTCACCCCTCCACTTT.

V usage is TRBV7-2 and J usage is TRBJ2-7, with D unclear. CDR1 and CDR2 from the germline V gene are SGHTA and FQGNSA. This CDR3 is 13 amino acids long. Trimming cost V 1 base and J 4 bases, with 8 bases left between them. The CDR3 sequence: CASSLESRYEQYF. CDR3 coding DNA: TGTGCCAGCAGCTTAGAGTCCCGGTACGAGCAGTACTTC.

The CDR3 nucleotides are TGCGCCAGCAGCTTGGAGCCGCAGGGATTAGAAACTGAAGCTTTCTTT. Translation gives CASSLEPQGLETEAFF. V and J are TRBV5-1 and TRBJ1-1; possibly TRBD1 for D (5 bases). This CDR3 has 16 amino acids. Germline CDR1 reads SGHRS; CDR2 reads YFSETQ. V lost 0 bases to trimming and J lost 5 bases, with 17 bases between them.

This clone was observed a few times. The V call is TRBV7-9, the J call TRBJ1-2; 8 bases line up with TRBD1. This CDR3 has 14 residues. Trimming at V came to 0 bases and at J to 4 bases, leaving 1 base not matched to a gene. Per the germline V gene, CDR1 is SEHNR and CDR2 is FQNEAQ (reference sequence). For the CDR3, the DNA is TGTGCCAGCAGCTTAGCCCAGGGGGCCTATGGCTACACCTTC. This sequence encodes CASSLAQGAYGYTF.

The genes are TRBV6-2 or TRBV6-3 and TRBJ2-3; the D gene could be TRBD1 or TRBD2 (5 bases each). The V end was cut by 6 bases, the J end by 4 bases, with 20 bases between. This CDR3 comprises 16 residues. Germline V lookup: CDR1 MNHEY, CDR2 SVGEGT. The CDR3 sequence: CASSPRGPTASDTQYF. CDR3 nucleotide sequence: TGTGCCAGCAGCCCAAGGGGACCCACGGCCTCAGATACGCAGTATTTT.

CDR3 DNA sequence: TGTGCCAGCAGCTTGGAGGCAGGGGGCACATCACCCCTCCACTTT. Translation gives CASSLEAGGTSPLHF. The chain carries TRBV5-4 and TRBJ1-6; 8 bases agree with TRBD1. Germline lookup yields CDR1 SGHNT and CDR2 YYREEE (reference sequence). V was clipped by 0 bases and J by 10 bases; unmatched bases: 6. This CDR3 comprises 15 residues.

This sequence joins TRBV7-2 and TRBJ2-5; TRBD2 aligns across 9 bases. Germline values: CDR1 SGHTA, CDR2 FQGNSA. After removal of 5 bases from V and 7 bases from J, the junction contained 14 bases not matched to a gene. The CDR3 totals 16 residues. CDR3 protein: CASSPRLAGPVGTQYF. CDR3 nucleotide sequence: TGTGCCAGCAGCCCCCGGCTAGCGGGGCCGGTAGGGACCCAGTACTTC.

The rearrangement links TRBV12-3 or TRBV12-4 to TRBJ1-2, with TRBD1 as a possible D gene (6 bases). The ends were cut back, 6 bases at V and 5 bases at J, with 13 bases in the middle. The CDR3 spans 13 residues. Here the CDR3 DNA reads TGTGCCAGCAGCCTCAGGGGCGGGTATGGCTACACCTTC. Translation: CASSLRGGYGYTF.

The chain couples TRBV4-1 to TRBJ1-3, with TRBD1 as a possible D gene (5 bases). The germline V and J ends were trimmed by 0 bases and 0 bases, with 6 bases remaining between them. In germline, CDR1 is MGHRA, CDR2 YSYEKL. The CDR3 is 15 amino acids. CDR3 protein: CASSQDRDSGNTIYF. CDR3 nucleotides: TGCGCCAGCAGCCAAGACAGGGACTCTGGAAACACCATATATTTT.

The DNA of the CDR3 is TGTGCCAGCAGCCAAGGATGGGGGGACAGGAACACTGAAGCTTTCTTT. Its protein product is CASSQGWGDRNTEAFF. The chain joins TRBV3-1 (or the pseudogene TRBV3-2) to TRBJ1-1; 7 bases agree with TRBD1. The J segment lost 1 base and the V segment lost 1 base, leaving 6 bases of the junction unmatched. The CDR3 extends over 16 amino acids. Germline V gives CDR1 LGHDT, CDR2 YNNKEL (reference sequence).

This clone was observed a handful of times. V gene TRBV5-1 combines with J gene TRBJ1-1; 10 nucleotides line up with TRBD1. The CDR3 has 17 amino acids. Germline loops: CDR1 SGHRS, CDR2 YFSETQ. V was pared by 4 bases and J by 6 bases, with 15 bases of the junction left unmatched. CDR3 amino acids: CASSHRSTGGKGAEAFF. CDR3 nucleotides: TGCGCCAGCAGCCACCGGTCGACAGGGGGCAAGGGCGCTGAAGCTTTCTTT.

This clone was observed a few times. The J gene is TRBJ1-3, the V gene TRBV18; D unresolved. This CDR3 has 16 residues. The germline gives CDR1 KGHSH, CDR2 LQKENI. Trimming removed 2 bases from V and 0 bases from J, with 11 bases in between. In DNA form, the CDR3 reads TGTGCCAGCTCACCATCAAATGGAGACTCTGGAAACACCATATATTTT. Its protein is CASSPSNGDSGNTIYF. The variable domain in full, completed from reference TRBV18 and TRBJ1-3, reads NAGVMQNPRHLVRRRGQEARLRCSPMKGHSHVYWYRQLPEEGLKFMVYLQKENIIDESGMPKERFSAEFPKEGPSILRIQQVVRGDSAAYFCASSPSNGDSGNTIYFGEGSWLTVV.